Listed below are T cell receptor beta chains from one sample, sequenced in a study of regulatory T cells in long-lasting Graves disease. MiXCR, applied by TCRdb to the multiplex PCR reads, yields one record per CDR3 protein. Among 390,000 or so distinct CDR3 sequences listed, approximately 23% were seen once. Sample: peripheral blood mononuclear cells (PBMCs), taken when the disease was refractory, from a patient treated with antithyroid drugs. The receptors here all came from a woman in her 40s with Graves disease. Both conserved end residues are part of each CDR3. D genes are given only for firm matches. The size entry is marked missing in some rows and otherwise reads once, few, many or a size class.

clone size	V gene	CDR3 length	D gene	J gene	CDR3 protein	CDR3 DNA
few	TRBV2	10	NA	TRBJ2-3	CASSTDTQYF	TGTGCCAGCAGCACAGATACGCAGTATTTT
NA	TRBV11-2	12	TRBD1	TRBJ2-7	CASGRTGVEQYF	TGTGCCAGCGGTAGGACAGGGGTCGAGCAGTACTTC
NA	TRBV15	16	NA	TRBJ1-5	CATSRDHRVGNQPQHF	TGTGCCACCAGCAGAGATCACCGTGTTGGCAATCAGCCCCAGCATTTT
many	TRBV6-5	14	NA	TRBJ2-7	CASSYAEVSYEQYF	TGTGCCAGCAGTTACGCAGAGGTTTCCTACGAGCAGTACTTC
few	TRBV11-2	15	TRBD2	TRBJ2-1	CASSLDHWGGDEQFF	TGTGCCAGCAGCTTAGATCATTGGGGGGGGGATGAGCAGTTCTTC
few	TRBV5-1	14	NA	TRBJ2-7	CASSLGKFNYEQYF	TGCGCCAGCAGCTTGGGTAAGTTCAACTACGAGCAGTACTTC
few	TRBV7-6	15	TRBD1	TRBJ1-4	CASRRTGAANEKLFF	TGTGCCAGCAGACGGACAGGGGCGGCTAATGAAAAACTGTTTTTT
NA	TRBV27	14	NA	TRBJ2-1	CASRRSGERFQSFF	TGTGCCAGCAGACGCAGCGGTGAGCGGTTTCAATCCTTCTTC
NA	TRBV10-3	13	NA	TRBJ2-7	CAINSGPYNEQYF	TGTGCCATCAACTCCGGGCCTTATAACGAGCAGTACTTC
few	TRBV5-1	14	TRBD2	TRBJ2-7	CASTQAGGPYEQYF	TGCGCCAGCACCCAGGCGGGGGGACCCTACGAGCAGTACTTC
many	TRBV20-1	13	NA	TRBJ1-2	CSASRGGREGYTF	TGCAGTGCGAGCCGTGGTGGCAGGGAGGGCTACACCTTC
many	TRBV29-1	10	NA	TRBJ1-1	CSAPGFEAFF	TGCAGCGCGCCAGGGTTTGAAGCTTTCTTT
NA	TRBV7-9	15	TRBD1	TRBJ2-7	CASRPAPGQGDEQYF	TGTGCCAGCAGACCCGCCCCGGGACAGGGGGACGAGCAGTACTTC
NA	TRBV28	16	TRBD2	TRBJ2-3	CASSQAASGSTDTQYF	TGTGCCAGCAGCCAAGCCGCTAGCGGGAGCACAGATACGCAGTATTTT
few	TRBV20-1	18	TRBD2	TRBJ2-4	CSARESPSGRKVKNIQYF	TGCAGTGCTAGAGAGTCTCCTAGCGGGAGGAAGGTCAAAAACATTCAGTACTTC
few	TRBV11-2	15	NA	TRBJ2-1	CASSPTSSSYNEQFF	TGTGCCAGCAGCCCAACTTCGAGCTCCTACAATGAGCAGTTCTTC
NA	TRBV11-2	13	NA	TRBJ1-5	CASSLGSEDTQHF	TGTGCCAGCAGCTTAGGGAGCGAGGATACGCAGCATTTT
NA	TRBV20-1	15	NA	TRBJ1-1	CSARDAQGTRTEAFF	TGCAGTGCTAGAGATGCCCAAGGGACGAGGACTGAAGCTTTCTTT
many	TRBV28	16	TRBD2	TRBJ2-7	CASSPQVAGETYEQYF	TGTGCCAGCAGTCCCCAGGTGGCGGGAGAAACCTACGAGCAGTACTTC
many	TRBV20-1	13	NA	TRBJ1-1	CSASGTRNTEAFF	TGCAGTGCTAGTGGAACCAGGAACACTGAAGCTTTCTTT
NA	TRBV5-5	12	TRBD1	TRBJ1-1	CASSNGQGEAFF	TGTGCCAGCAGCAACGGACAGGGTGAAGCTTTCTTT
NA	TRBV20-1	13	NA	TRBJ1-2	CSAKTGYAGGYTF	TGCAGTGCTAAAACAGGGTATGCTGGTGGCTACACCTTC
NA	TRBV30	13	TRBD2	TRBJ2-7	CAYNSGRSHEQYF	TGTGCCTACAATAGCGGGAGATCCCACGAGCAGTACTTC
many	TRBV28	12	NA	TRBJ1-1	CASSPDLYEAFF	TGTGCCAGCTCACCAGACCTGTATGAAGCTTTCTTT
few	TRBV5-8	14	NA	TRBJ2-5	CASSPGRRRGTQYF	TGTGCCAGCAGCCCTGGGAGACGGCGGGGGACCCAGTACTTC
many	TRBV5-1	14	TRBD2	TRBJ2-7	CASSGLAGSYEQYF	TGCGCCAGTTCGGGACTAGCGGGTTCCTACGAGCAGTACTTC
NA	TRBV5-1	14	NA	TRBJ2-2	CASSLEGGSGELFF	TGCGCCAGCAGCTTGGAAGGAGGTTCAGGGGAGCTGTTTTTT
few	TRBV5-1	13	NA	TRBJ2-2	CASSWTVSGELFF	TGCGCCAGCAGCTGGACAGTATCCGGGGAGCTGTTTTTT